In this sample, the clone carrying this T cell receptor beta chain turned up once. These data are taken from a study of T cell changes during pregnancy in multiple sclerosis. Only in-frame clones appear in the TCRdb table, and some are missing; sequencing was by immunoSEQ multiplex PCR. The sample yields around 68,000 clones, around 91% seen once. Source: peripheral blood, taken in the third trimester of pregnancy. This sequence was found in a female donor in good health, enrolled as a control in a pregnancy study.

The CDR3: CASSPLKGGSSYEQYF. The CDR3 bases are TGTGCCAGCAGCCCCCTCAAAGGGGGCAGCTCCTACGAGCAGTACTTC. V and J are TRBV11-2 and TRBJ2-7; 7 positions match TRBD1. The junction had 10 bases not matched to a gene; V was cut back by 5 bases and J by 0 bases. The CDR3 has 16 amino acids. CDR1 and CDR2 from the germline V gene are SGHAT and FQNNGV.